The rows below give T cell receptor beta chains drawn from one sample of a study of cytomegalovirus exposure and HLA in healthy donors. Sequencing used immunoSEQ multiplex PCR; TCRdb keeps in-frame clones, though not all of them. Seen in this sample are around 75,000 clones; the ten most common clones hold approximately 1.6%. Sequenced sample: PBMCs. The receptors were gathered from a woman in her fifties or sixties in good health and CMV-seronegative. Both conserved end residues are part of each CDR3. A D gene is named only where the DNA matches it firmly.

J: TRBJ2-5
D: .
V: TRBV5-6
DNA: TGTGCCAGCAGCTTGCGGGGAGAATGGGCGACCCAGTACTTC
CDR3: CASSLRGEWATQYF

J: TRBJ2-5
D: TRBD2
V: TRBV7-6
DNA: TGTGCCAGCAGCACCCCGCGACCCGGGACTAGCGTTGTGGAGACCCAGTACTTC
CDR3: CASSTPRPGTSVVETQYF

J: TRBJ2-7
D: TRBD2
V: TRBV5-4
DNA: TGTGCCAGCAGCCCCGGTACTAGCGGGTTTTACGAGCAGTACTTC
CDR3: CASSPGTSGFYEQYF

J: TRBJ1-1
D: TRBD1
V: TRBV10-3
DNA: TGTGCCACCACGGACAGGGGGGGTGGAGGATTGGCAGACACTGAAGCTTTCTTT
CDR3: CATTDRGGGGLADTEAFF

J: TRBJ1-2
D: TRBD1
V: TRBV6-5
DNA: TGTGCCAGCAGCTTAGGACAGGAGAACTATGGCTACACCTTC
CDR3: CASSLGQENYGYTF

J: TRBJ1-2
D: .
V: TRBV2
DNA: TGTGCCAGCACCCAACAGGGTGCCAACTATGGCTACACCTTC
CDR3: CASTQQGANYGYTF

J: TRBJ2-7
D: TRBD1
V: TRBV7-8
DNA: TGTGCCAGCAGCGCCCGGGACAGGGGCGAGCAGTACTTC
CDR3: CASSARDRGEQYF

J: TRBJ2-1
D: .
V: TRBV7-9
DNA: TGTGCCAGCAGCTTTGGGGTATCGGGGGATGAGCAGTTCTTC
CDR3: CASSFGVSGDEQFF

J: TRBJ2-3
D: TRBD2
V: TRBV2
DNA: TGTGCCAGCAGTGATTCGACTAGCTCAGCAGGTACGCAGTATTTT
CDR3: CASSDSTSSAGTQYF

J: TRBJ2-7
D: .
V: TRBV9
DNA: TGTGCCAGCAGCGAAAGTACTGGGGCCCCCTACGAGCAGTACTTC
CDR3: CASSESTGAPYEQYF

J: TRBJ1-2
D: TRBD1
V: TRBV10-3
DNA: TGTGCCATCAGTGAGACAGGGGGCAACTATGGCTACACCTTC
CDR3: CAISETGGNYGYTF

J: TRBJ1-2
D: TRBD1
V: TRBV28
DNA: TGTGCCAGCAGCCGGCCTGGACAGGCCACCTTCTATGGCTACACCTTC
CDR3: CASSRPGQATFYGYTF

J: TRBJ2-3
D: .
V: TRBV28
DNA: TGTGCCAGCAGTACGGGGGACCTCACAGATACGCAGTATTTT
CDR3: CASSTGDLTDTQYF

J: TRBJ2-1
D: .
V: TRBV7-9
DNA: TGTGCCAGCAGCCTAAGCGGTTCCTACAATGAGCAGTTCTTC
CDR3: CASSLSGSYNEQFF

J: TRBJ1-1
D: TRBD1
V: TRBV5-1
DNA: TGCGCCAGCAGCCTCGACAGGGTGCCTGAAGCTTTCTTT
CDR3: CASSLDRVPEAFF

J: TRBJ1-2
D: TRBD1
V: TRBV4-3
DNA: TGCGCCAGCAGCCAAGACCGGACAGGGAACCCCTATGGCTACACCTTC
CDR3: CASSQDRTGNPYGYTF